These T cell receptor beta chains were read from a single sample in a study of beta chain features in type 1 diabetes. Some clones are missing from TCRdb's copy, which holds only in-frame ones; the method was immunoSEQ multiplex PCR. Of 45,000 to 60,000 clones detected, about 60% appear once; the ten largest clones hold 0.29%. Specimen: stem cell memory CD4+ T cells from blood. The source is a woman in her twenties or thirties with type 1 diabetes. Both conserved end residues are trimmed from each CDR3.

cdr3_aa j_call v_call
ASSFGTSGSSETQY TRBJ2-5 TRBV7-3
ASSLVRQVRPHYGYT TRBJ1-2 TRBV7-2
ASSQDHSGFTDTQY TRBJ2-3 TRBV4-1
ASSLAAGGFTDTQY TRBJ2-3 TRBV5-4
AISLDYNEQF TRBJ2-1 TRBV10-3
ASSQTSGKDTQY TRBJ2-3 TRBV2
ASSLYTGTSLWNEQF TRBJ2-1 TRBV18
ASILNREETQY TRBJ2-5 TRBV5-1
ASSLLWASTDTQY TRBJ2-3 TRBV7-2
ASNYQPQH TRBJ1-5 TRBV28
SMEGLPGEMNTEAF TRBJ1-1 TRBV29-1
ASSLGQGSGWANVLT TRBJ2-6 TRBV7-3
ASSSRGRQGPPYEQY TRBJ2-7 TRBV11-3
ASSFSGQGSEQY TRBJ2-7 TRBV5-4
ASILGQNRGYSNQPQH TRBJ1-5 TRBV7-3
ASSMLATGEQF TRBJ2-1 TRBV21-1
AWRGQGLNTEAF TRBJ1-1 TRBV30
ASSPGQGGDTQY TRBJ2-3 TRBV10-1
ASRLNRFPTEAF TRBJ1-1 TRBV27
ASSIRAGGSTGELF TRBJ2-2 TRBV19
SVSPVGSYEQY TRBJ2-7 TRBV29-1
AWNTGGSGNTIY TRBJ1-3 TRBV30